This T cell receptor (beta chain) was profiled in a study of PD-L1 blockade in urothelial cancer. On the study more broadly: Anywhere from 0 to 3 prior chemotherapy regimens had been received by patients. Analysis of the blood was performed 3 weeks (second dose) and 6 weeks after treatment start.

Documented time point: peripheral blood 6 weeks after treatment start. Produced via immunoSEQ multiplex PCR; TCRdb's table is partial and in-frame only. This sample carries roughly 50,000 clones, 65% to 85% of them seen once, and the ten largest clones take around 10%. CDR3 length equals 16 residues. The sequencing used PBMCs, collected around atezolizumab (anti-PD-L1) treatment. This receptor was identified in a man aged 70 or older with urothelial cancer. V gene TRBV21-1 combines with J gene TRBJ2-1; the table's D call TRBD2 went unverified against the DNA. TRBV21-1 is a pseudogene segment. In DNA, the CDR3 is TGTGCCAGCAGCCCCCCGGGACTAGCGTGCTACAATGAGCAGTTCTTC. It yields the protein CASSPPGLACYNEQFF.